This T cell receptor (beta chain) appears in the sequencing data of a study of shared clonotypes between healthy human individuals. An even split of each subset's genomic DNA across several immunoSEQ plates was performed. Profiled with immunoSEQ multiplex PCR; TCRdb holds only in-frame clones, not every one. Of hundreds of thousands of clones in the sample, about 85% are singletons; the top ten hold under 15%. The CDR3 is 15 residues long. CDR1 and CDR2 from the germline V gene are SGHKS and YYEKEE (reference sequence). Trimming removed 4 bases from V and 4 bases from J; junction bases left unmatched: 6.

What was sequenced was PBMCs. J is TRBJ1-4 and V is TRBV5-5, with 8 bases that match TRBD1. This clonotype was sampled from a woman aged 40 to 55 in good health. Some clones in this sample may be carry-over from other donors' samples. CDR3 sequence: CASSGETGDNEKLFF. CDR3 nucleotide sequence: TGTGCCAGCAGCGGAGAGACAGGGGATAATGAAAAACTGTTTTTT.